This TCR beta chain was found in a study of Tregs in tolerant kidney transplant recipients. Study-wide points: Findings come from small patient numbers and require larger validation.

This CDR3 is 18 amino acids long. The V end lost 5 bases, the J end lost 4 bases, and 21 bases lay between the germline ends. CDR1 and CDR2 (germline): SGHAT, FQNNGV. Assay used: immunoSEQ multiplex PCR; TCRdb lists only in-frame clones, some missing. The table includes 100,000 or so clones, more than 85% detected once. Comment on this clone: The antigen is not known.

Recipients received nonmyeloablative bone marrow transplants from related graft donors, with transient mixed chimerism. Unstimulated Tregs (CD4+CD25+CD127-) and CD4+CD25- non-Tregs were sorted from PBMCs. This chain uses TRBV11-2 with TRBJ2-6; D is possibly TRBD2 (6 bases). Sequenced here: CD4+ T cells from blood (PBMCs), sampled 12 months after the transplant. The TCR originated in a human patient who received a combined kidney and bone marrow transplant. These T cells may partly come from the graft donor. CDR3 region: CASSPDPLAPAGANVLTF. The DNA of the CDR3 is TGTGCCAGCAGCCCCGACCCCCTAGCGCCGGCCGGGGCCAACGTCCTGACTTTC.